Included here is one T cell receptor beta chain sequence, with context. This CDR3 is 13 amino acids long. Germline CDR1 and CDR2: SGDLS and YYNGEE. The germline V and J ends were trimmed by 2 bases and 10 bases, with 14 bases remaining between them. This table comes from immunoSEQ multiplex PCR, and its TCRdb copy is limited to in-frame clones, with some not included. The sample holds roughly 61,000 clones, roughly 77% seen once. The data were taken from a study of OX40 agonist ivuxolimab in advanced cancers. Study-level information: An agonistic human IgG2 monoclonal antibody against OX40 (CD134) was given.

This sample comprised CD4+ or CD8+ T cells sorted from blood, obtained in a trial of the OX40 agonist ivuxolimab. The receptor was isolated from an adult with an advanced solid tumor such as melanoma, head and neck, liver or kidney cancer. The chain carries TRBV9 and TRBJ2-3, with D perhaps TRBD1 (5 bases). The CDR3, as DNA: TGTGCCAGCAGCGTGCAGGGCAGAAACGCGCAGTATTTT. Translating it yields CASSVQGRNAQYF.